The 19 T cell receptor beta chains below were found in one sample sequenced in a study of blood T cells in healthy people across ages. Through a sample-barcoded 5' primer and a J-beta primer mix, a second PCR was run for about 6 to 11 cycles. TCRdb re-called the 5' RACE reads with MiXCR, one entry per CDR3 protein. The sample lists over 1,500,000 distinct CDR3 sequences; about 50% were seen once. Material: blood. The source is a woman aged 40 to 55 in good health.

The chain recombines TRBV28 with TRBJ2-4; 7 bases are shared with TRBD1. The J call is in doubt because the DNA end fits TRBJ2-7 better. The CDR3 consists of 14 residues. The germline CDR1 and CDR2 sequences are MDHEN and SYDVKM. The CDR3 loop is CASRPRQGPYEQYF. The CDR3 DNA reads TGTGCCAGCAGACCCAGACAGGGTCCCTACGAGCAGTACTTC.

V gene TRBV6-2 or TRBV6-3 combines with J gene TRBJ1-1; D is ambiguous. Germline V gene lookup returns CDR1 MNHEY and CDR2 SVGEGT. Deletions cut 2 bases from V and 5 bases from J, with 12 bases between. This CDR3 has 14 amino acids. The CDR3 DNA reads TGTGCCAGCAGTTACGCGGAGATGGGTACTGAAGCTTTCTTT. This translates into CASSYAEMGTEAFF.

V usage is TRBV10-3 and J usage is TRBJ2-1; TRBD1 aligns across 11 bases. Germline V gene lookup returns CDR1 ENHRY and CDR2 SYGVKD. Trimming cost V 4 bases and J 6 bases; bases outside gene matches: 5. The CDR3 loop spans 15 amino acids. CDR3 sequence reads: CAISGGDRGFNEQFF. DNA of the CDR3: TGTGCCATCAGTGGTGGGGACAGGGGGTTCAATGAGCAGTTCTTC.

There are a few counts of this clonotype. The chain uses TRBV3-1 and TRBJ1-4; D unresolved. CDR3 length equals 12 residues. V was clipped by 1 base and J by 10 bases, with 7 bases between them. Looked up from germline, CDR1 is LGHDT and CDR2 is YNNKEL (reference sequence). CDR3 sequence: CASSQGAGKLFF. CDR3 nucleotides: TGTGCCAGCAGCCAAGGAGCCGGAAAACTGTTTTTT.

The V and J genes are TRBV25-1 and TRBJ1-6; D remains ambiguous. Trimming took 7 bases from V and 5 from J, leaving 9 bases between them. Per the germline V gene, CDR1 is MGHDK and CDR2 is SYGVNS. The CDR3 sequence is 13 residues long. CDR3 in DNA: TGTGCCAGCATGCCGGGGAATAATTCACCCCTCCACTTT. Its protein product is CASMPGNNSPLHF. The full variable domain, completed using reference TRBV25-1 and TRBJ1-6, is EADIYQTPRYLVIGTGKKITLECSQTMGHDKMYWYQQDPGMELHLIHYSYGVNSTEKGDLSSESTVSRIRTEHFPLTLESARPSHTSQYLCASMPGNNSPLHFGNGTRLTVT.

This chain connects TRBV5-1 to TRBJ2-7, with TRBD1 as a possible D gene (6 bases). Germline V gene data show CDR1 as SGHRS and CDR2 as YFSETQ. The CDR3 is made up of 13 amino acids. V lost 2 bases and J 12 bases, leaving 18 bases between the germline ends. The CDR3 sequence is CASSFTGSSDPYF. DNA of the CDR3: TGCGCCAGCAGCTTCACAGGGAGTTCGGATCCGTACTTC.

Concerning this clonotype: This sequence may be a read error, since a much larger clone differs from it by one base. The CDR3 sequence is CSVPSGGHDEQFF. Written as DNA, the CDR3 is TGCAGCGTCCCTAGCGGGGGACACGATGAGCAGTTCTTC. This chain links TRBV29-1 with TRBJ2-1; 10 nucleotides agree with TRBD2. This CDR3 has 13 residues. The junction had 7 bases not matched to a gene; V was cut back by 6 bases and J by 8 bases. The V gene's germline CDR1 is SQVTM and CDR2 ANQGSEA.

The chain couples TRBV7-2 to TRBJ2-3; 8 nucleotides match TRBD2. The trim removed 1 base at V and 1 base at J, leaving 10 bases unmatched. The CDR3 totals 18 residues. CDR1 is SGHTA, CDR2 FQGNSA, per germline. The CDR3 bases are TGTGCCAGCAGCTTAGAATGGCGGGGGGCCGTAGGCACAGATACGCAGTATTTT. It codes for CASSLEWRGAVGTDTQYF.

J is TRBJ1-1 and V is TRBV9, with TRBD1 matching over 10 bases. Germline assignment: CDR1 SGDLS and CDR2 YYNGEE. V lost 3 bases and J lost 3; bases outside the gene matches: 5. The CDR3 extends over 15 amino acids. This chain's CDR3 is CASSASGQGYTEAFF. The CDR3 coding sequence is TGTGCCAGCAGCGCATCGGGACAGGGGTACACTGAAGCTTTCTTT.

This clonotype showed up just a few times. The junction does not match germline at one end; this may be a read error. V usage is TRBV5-1 and J usage is TRBJ2-3, with 15 bases lining up with TRBD2. CDR1 is SGHRS and CDR2 is YFSETQ in the germline V gene. This CDR3 has 17 residues. CDR3 protein: CASSLGLAGGPADTQYF. The DNA of the CDR3 is TGTGCCAGCAGCTTAGGACTAGCGGGGGGGCCCGCAGATACGCAGTATTTT.

A note on this clonotype: Sequence at one end of the junction differs from germline and may be a read error. The chain joins TRBV20-1 to TRBJ2-1, with D hard to call. This CDR3 is 15 amino acids long. The germline gives CDR1 DFQATT, CDR2 SNEGSKA (reference sequence). CDR3 in DNA: TGCAGTGCTAGAACCCCACCGCGGTCCTGCAATGAGCAGTTCTTC. As protein: CSARTPPRSCNEQFF.

This clonotype has a handful of counts. V and J are TRBV29-1 and TRBJ1-2; possible D gene TRBD1, 6 bases. The CDR3 totals 14 residues. Per the germline V gene, CDR1 is SQVTM and CDR2 is ANQGSEA. The V and J ends lost 2 bases and 8 bases respectively, with 18 bases between them. The chain's CDR3 is CSVERAAGGRGYTF. CDR3 in DNA: TGCAGCGTTGAAAGGGCCGCCGGGGGCCGCGGCTACACCTTC.

The chain combines TRBV11-2 with TRBJ1-2; 10 bases fit TRBD1. CDR3 length: 15 amino acids. Germline lookup yields CDR1 SGHAT and CDR2 FQNNGV. The V gene end was trimmed by 6 bases and the J gene end by 4 bases; junction bases not matched to a gene: 8. The CDR3 bases are TGTGCCAGCAGTTCAAAGGGACAGGGGACCTATGGCTACACCTTC. Translated: CASSSKGQGTYGYTF.

The chain joins TRBV9 to TRBJ2-1; D unclear. The CDR3 is 12 residues long. V lost 4 bases and J 10 bases, leaving 12 bases between the germline ends. Germline V lookup: CDR1 SGDLS, CDR2 YYNGEE. This CDR3 reads CASSPDGYEQFF. In DNA, the CDR3 is TGTGCCAGCAGCCCCGATGGGTACGAGCAGTTCTTC.

The CDR3 loop is CASSFYAGRNNNEQFF. CDR3 coding DNA: TGTGCCAGCAGCTTCTATGCGGGACGGAACAACAATGAGCAGTTCTTC. The chain is built from TRBV11-2 and TRBJ2-1; a weak D match, TRBD2 (6 bases). This CDR3 spans 16 amino acids. The V gene lost 3 bases and the J gene lost 5 bases, with 17 bases spanning the gap. Germline CDR1 and CDR2: SGHAT and FQNNGV.

The gene calls are TRBV3-1 and TRBJ2-3; possibly TRBD1 for D (6 bases). Between the trimmed V and J ends, which lost 0 bases and 6 bases, there was a span of 19 bases. The CDR3 extends over 17 amino acids. Germline values: CDR1 LGHDT, CDR2 YNNKEL (reference sequence). CDR3 nucleotide sequence: TGTGCCAGCAGCCAAGACTCCTACAGGGCACCGGTGGATACGCAGTATTTT. This gives the protein CASSQDSYRAPVDTQYF.

The rearrangement links TRBV6-6 to TRBJ2-3; 8 bases are shared with TRBD2. V gave up 6 bases and J gave up 2 bases; unmatched junction bases: 4. This CDR3 is 14 amino acids long. Per germline, CDR1 MNHNY and CDR2 SVGAGI (reference sequence). The CDR3: CASSISGTTDTQYF. CDR3 DNA sequence: TGTGCCAGCAGCATTAGCGGGACCACAGATACGCAGTATTTT.

This sequence joins TRBV27 and TRBJ2-7, with D perhaps given as TRBD1 or TRBD2 (8 bases each). The J call may be mistaken, given a closer DNA end match to TRBJ2-5. Germline lookup yields CDR1 MNHEY and CDR2 SMNVEV (reference sequence). This CDR3 comprises 16 residues. Here the CDR3 DNA reads TGTGCCAGCAGCCCGGACAGGGCGGGAGGCCAAGAGACCCAGTACTTC. This encodes CASSPDRAGGQETQYF.

The rearrangement joins TRBV6-2 or TRBV6-3 to TRBJ2-6; 8 bases line up with TRBD1. Losses at the gene ends were 2 bases for V and 0 bases for J; bases not matched to a gene: 9. This CDR3 comprises 19 residues. CDR1 and CDR2 from the germline V gene are MNHEY and SVGEGT. The CDR3 spells CASSYPSGTGISGANVLTF. The CDR3 nucleotides are TGTGCCAGCAGTTACCCATCCGGGACAGGAATCTCTGGGGCCAACGTCCTGACTTTC.